Following are 23 T cell receptor beta chains from one sample sequenced in a study of vaccination effects on CD4 cells after COVID-19. Subsequent to a culture period of about ten days, CD4+ T cells were isolated. These receptors lack a known antigen. Assay: immunoSEQ multiplex PCR; the TCRdb copy retains only in-frame clones and omits some. This sample carries 70,000 or so clones, 60% to 80% of them seen once, and the ten largest clones take roughly 2%. The material was CD4+ T cells from PBMCs cultured without peptide, obtained before COVID-19 vaccination. The receptors originated from a human donor who received a COVID-19 vaccine.

V gene TRBV6-6 combines with J gene TRBJ2-7, with D possibly matching TRBD2 (6 bases). The CDR3 loop spans 13 amino acids. Per germline, CDR1 MNHNY and CDR2 SVGAGI (reference sequence). V was cut by 6 bases and J by 1 base, with 10 bases left in between. CDR3 in amino acids: CASRFGTSYEQYV. The CDR3 DNA follows: TGTGCCAGCAGATTCGGGACTTCCTACGAGCAGTACGTC.

The V call is TRBV5-5, the J call TRBJ1-3, with D possibly matching TRBD1 (6 bases). The CDR3 covers 16 residues. The germline V gene encodes CDR1 SGHKS and CDR2 YYEKEE (reference sequence). Between the trimmed V and J ends, which lost 4 bases and 7 bases, there was a span of 21 bases. The CDR3 region is CASSHEPTTGSNTIYF. Written as DNA, the CDR3 is TGTGCCAGCAGCCACGAACCTACGACAGGATCGAACACCATATATTTT.

Only a few counts were recorded for this clone. The chain employs TRBV15 and TRBJ2-7; 9 bases map to TRBD2. CDR1 and CDR2 from the germline V gene are LNHNV and YYDKDF (reference sequence). V lost 3 bases and J lost 3; bases outside the gene matches: 15. There are 18 residues in the CDR3. This CDR3 is CATSSRPGLAWGFYEQYV. DNA for the CDR3: TGTGCCACCAGCAGTAGGCCGGGACTAGCATGGGGATTCTACGAGCAGTACGTC.

This chain links TRBV5-1 with TRBJ1-4, with no clear D. CDR3 size: 14 residues. V lost 0 bases, J lost 8 bases, and 11 bases lay in between. Per the germline V gene, CDR1 is SGHRS and CDR2 is YFSETQ. CDR3 loop: CASSLVPEGEKLFF. In DNA form, the CDR3 reads TGCGCCAGCAGCTTGGTTCCCGAAGGGGAAAAACTGTTTTTT.

The rearrangement joins TRBV3-1 (or the pseudogene TRBV3-2) to TRBJ1-5; the D gene is possibly TRBD1 (6 bases). Trimming cost V 1 base and J 4 bases, with 8 bases left between them. Germline CDR1 and CDR2: LGHDT and YNNKEL (reference sequence). This CDR3 contains 14 residues. The DNA of the CDR3 is TGTGCCAGCAGCCAAGGGACAGTAAATCAGCCCCAGCATTTT. Its protein is CASSQGTVNQPQHF.

V usage is TRBV11-1 and J usage is TRBJ1-1; unclear D gene. The CDR3 loop spans 13 amino acids. Germline V gene lookup returns CDR1 SGHAT and CDR2 FQDESV (reference sequence). The V end was cut by 3 bases, the J end by 4 bases, with 9 bases between. The DNA of the CDR3 is TGTGCCAGCAGCTTTCAGAGGAGCACTGAAGCTTTCTTT. Encoded protein: CASSFQRSTEAFF.

The chain combines TRBV28 with TRBJ1-4; D call uncertain. V lost 5 bases, J lost 8 bases, and 18 bases lay in between. Germline CDR1 is MDHEN and CDR2 is SYDVKM. The CDR3 totals 15 residues. CDR3 in amino acids: CASSIGTISREKLFF. In DNA, the CDR3 is TGTGCCAGCAGTATCGGAACCATCTCTAGGGAAAAACTGTTTTTT.

The V gene is TRBV28, the J gene TRBJ1-5; D is possibly TRBD1 (6 bases). Trimming took off 5 bases at V and 11 bases at J, with 19 bases between the two ends. The CDR3 is 14 residues long. CDR1 and CDR2 from the germline V gene are MDHEN and SYDVKM. The CDR3 bases are TGTGCCAGCAGTCTTCCGGGGGCGGGGGCGGCCCAGCATTTT. It yields the protein CASSLPGAGAAQHF.

This rearrangement joins TRBV7-3 to TRBJ2-5; 10 bases map to TRBD1. Germline CDR1 reads SGHTA; CDR2 reads FQGTGA. The CDR3 runs to 15 residues. Unmatched junction bases numbered 10, after V lost 3 bases and J lost 9 bases. The CDR3 loop is CASSFAPGQGSSQYF. The CDR3 DNA follows: TGTGCCAGCAGCTTCGCACCGGGACAGGGGTCGTCCCAGTACTTC.

V gene TRBV3-1 (or the pseudogene TRBV3-2) combines with J gene TRBJ2-1; 9 bases are a match to TRBD2. With V trimmed by 1 base and J by 1 base, 5 bases remained unmatched. This CDR3 comprises 17 residues. The germline gives CDR1 LGHDT, CDR2 YNNKEL (reference sequence). This CDR3 reads CASSQVASGVSYNEQFF. In DNA form, the CDR3 reads TGTGCCAGCAGCCAAGTGGCTAGCGGGGTATCCTACAATGAGCAGTTCTTC.

This chain connects TRBV6-5 to TRBJ1-3; D may be TRBD1 (5 bases). V shed 6 bases and J shed 4 bases, with 16 bases lying between them. The CDR3 loop spans 15 amino acids. CDR1 and CDR2 from the germline V gene are MNHEY and SVGAGI. The CDR3 DNA reads as TGTGCCAGCAGCCTAGCAGGGACGGGCGGAAACACCATATATTTT. This translates into CASSLAGTGGNTIYF.

In this sample, this clone turned up once. The rearrangement links TRBV6-2 or TRBV6-3 to TRBJ2-2, with 7 bases that match TRBD1. There are 17 residues in the CDR3. V lost 3 bases to trimming and J lost 4 bases; unmatched junction nucleotides: 11. Germline loops: CDR1 MNHEY, CDR2 SVGEGT. CDR3 sequence (DNA): TGTGCCAGCAGTTATTACCGACAGGGTGATGGCACCGGGGAGCTGTTTTTT. Protein sequence: CASSYYRQGDGTGELFF.

This rearrangement joins TRBV14 to TRBJ1-2; D gene ambiguous. Trimming removed 1 base at V and 2 bases at J, with 5 bases between. Germline V lookup: CDR1 SGHDN, CDR2 FVKESK. CDR3 length: 13 residues. The CDR3 bases are TGTGCCAGCAGCCAAGTGATAAACTATGGCTACACCTTC. Its translation: CASSQVINYGYTF.

V and J are TRBV15 and TRBJ1-6, with D possibly being TRBD1 (6 bases). Trimming left V 2 bases short and J 7 bases short, with 12 bases between. Per germline, CDR1 LNHNV and CDR2 YYDKDF (reference sequence). This CDR3 spans 15 amino acids. In DNA form, the CDR3 reads TGTGCCACCAGCAGATCGAGACAGGAGAATTCACCCCTCCACTTT. Protein product: CATSRSRQENSPLHF.

The chain uses TRBV7-3 and TRBJ2-5, with D possibly matching TRBD2 (7 bases). This CDR3 is 14 amino acids long. Germline CDR1 reads SGHTA; CDR2 reads FQGTGA. Trimming took 2 bases from V and 5 from J, leaving 12 bases between them. In DNA, the CDR3 is TGTGCCAGCAGCTTAGGGGGGGGCCTTGAGACCCAGTACTTC. Its translation: CASSLGGGLETQYF.

This clone was counted only a few times. The chain is built from TRBV5-4 and TRBJ1-5; 9 nucleotides match TRBD1. The CDR3 length is 16 residues. CDR1 SGHNT and CDR2 YYREEE come from the germline V gene (reference sequence). V lost 4 bases, J lost 5 bases, and 10 bases stayed unmatched. CDR3 nucleotide sequence: TGTGCCAGCAGCCGGGGGGGTAGACAGGGGGATCAGCCCCAGCATTTT. Encoded protein: CASSRGGRQGDQPQHF.

The chain carries TRBV10-2 and TRBJ1-6, with D uncertain. Trimming left V 4 bases short and J 10 bases short, with 14 bases between. CDR3 length: 14 amino acids. Per the germline V gene, CDR1 is WSHSY and CDR2 is SAAADI. DNA of the CDR3: TGCGCCAGCAGTGGTCCGGGCCCTGAGTCACCCCTCCACTTT. Amino acids: CASSGPGPESPLHF.

The J gene is TRBJ1-2, the V gene TRBV2; 8 bases map to TRBD1. This CDR3 contains 14 residues. In germline, CDR1 is SNHLY, CDR2 FYNNEI. V lost 6 bases, J lost 3 bases, and 6 bases stayed unmatched. The CDR3 spells CASSRDRSDYGYTF. The CDR3 region has the DNA TGTGCCAGCAGCCGGGACAGGAGCGACTATGGCTACACCTTC.

The rearrangement joins TRBV30 to TRBJ1-2; D is undetermined. Germline CDR1 GTSNPN, CDR2 SVGIG (reference sequence). The CDR3 runs to 12 residues. Trimming took off 2 bases at V and 4 bases at J, with 8 bases between the two ends. In DNA form, the CDR3 reads TGTGCCTGGAGTCCCAAGGGCTATGGCTACACCTTC. Residues: CAWSPKGYGYTF.

V and J are TRBV6-6 and TRBJ2-1; D call uncertain. V was trimmed by 3 bases and J by 0 bases, leaving 9 bases between them. Germline values: CDR1 MNHNY, CDR2 SVGAGI (reference sequence). The CDR3 is 15 residues long. The CDR3 bases are TGTGCCAGCAGTTATCTTCGGATCTCCTACAATGAGCAGTTCTTC. Amino acids: CASSYLRISYNEQFF.

This clone was detected only once. DNA of the CDR3: TGTGCCAGCTCACGCGGGGGGCGCACAGATACGCAGTATTTT. Translating gives CASSRGGRTDTQYF. The rearrangement uses TRBV18 and TRBJ2-3; TRBD2 matches at 8 bases. V shed 4 bases, J shed 1 base, and the junction held 1 base outside the gene matches. CDR1 and CDR2 from the germline V gene are KGHSH and LQKENI. The CDR3 is 14 amino acids.

The rearrangement joins TRBV5-6 to TRBJ1-5; no clear D gene. Per germline, CDR1 SGHDT and CDR2 YYEEEE. The CDR3 loop spans 15 amino acids. The V end lost 1 base, the J end lost 0 bases, and 8 bases lay between the germline ends. CDR3 DNA sequence: TGTGCCAGCAGCTTGCTACAGCATAGCAATCAGCCCCAGCATTTT. Its protein product is CASSLLQHSNQPQHF.

The chain is built from TRBV7-3 and TRBJ2-1; D unresolved. Trimming left V 5 bases short and J 0 bases short, with 11 bases between. CDR3 size: 15 residues. Germline lookup yields CDR1 SGHTA and CDR2 FQGTGA. The CDR3 DNA sequence: TGTGCCAGCAGCCTTATACCGAGCTCCTACAATGAGCAGTTCTTC. It yields the protein CASSLIPSSYNEQFF. The whole variable domain, filled in from reference TRBV7-3 and TRBJ2-1, reads GAGVSQTPSNKVTEKGKYVELRCDPISGHTALYWYRQSLGQGPEFLIYFQGTGAADDSGLPNDRFFAVRPEGSVSTLKIQRTERGDSAVYLCASSLIPSSYNEQFFGPGTRLTVL.